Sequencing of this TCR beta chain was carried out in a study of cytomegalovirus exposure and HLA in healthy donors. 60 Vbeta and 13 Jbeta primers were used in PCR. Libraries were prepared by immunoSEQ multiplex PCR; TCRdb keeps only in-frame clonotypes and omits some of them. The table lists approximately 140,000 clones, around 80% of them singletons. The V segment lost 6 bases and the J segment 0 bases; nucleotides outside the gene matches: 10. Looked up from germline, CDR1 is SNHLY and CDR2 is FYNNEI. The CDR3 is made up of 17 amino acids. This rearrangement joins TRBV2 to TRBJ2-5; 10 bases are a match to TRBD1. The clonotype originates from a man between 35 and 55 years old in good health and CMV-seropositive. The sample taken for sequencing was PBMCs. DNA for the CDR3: TGTGCCAGCAGACCCGGGACAGGGGATAGGTACCAAGAGACCCAGTACTTC. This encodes CASRPGTGDRYQETQYF.